The entry below describes one TCR beta chain. The CDR3 length is 14 residues. Germline CDR1 reads GTSNPN; CDR2 reads SVGIG (reference sequence). V was clipped by 8 bases and J by 4 bases; unmatched bases: 7. This specimen comes from a study of blood T cell repertoires in COVID-19. About the study: There were acute and convalescent COVID-19 samples, and they came from the United States, Italy and Spain. The cDNA or gDNA used as material had been derived from T cells, B-cell-depleted T cells, or PBMCs.

As handled by the study authors: Amplification with reference gene primers provided the estimates of nucleated cell counts. Sequenced by immunoSEQ multiplex PCR; TCRdb stores in-frame clones only, minus some. V and J calls and clone size are those listed in that table; D and trimming were worked out from the DNA. The table includes around 75,000 clones, more than 85% detected once. V usage is TRBV30 and J usage is TRBJ2-1; TRBD2 agrees at 11 bases. This clonotype originated in a man aged 55 to 70 with acute or convalescent COVID-19. Sequencing used peripheral blood. The CDR3 sequence: CAGSGTSGYNEQFF. The CDR3 bases are TGTGCCGGCTCCGGGACTAGCGGATACAATGAGCAGTTCTTC.